These 28 T cell receptor beta chains came from one sample sequenced in a study of blood T cell repertoires in COVID-19. The protocol was immunoSEQ multiplex PCR, while the TCRdb copy is restricted to in-frame clones and leaves out a portion. The table has some 500,000 clones, roughly nine tenths seen once. The source material was peripheral blood. All receptors come from a woman aged 45-60 years with COVID-19, enrolled during active disease.

The chain recombines TRBV13 with TRBJ2-1; D gene unclear. V was pared by 6 bases and J by 8 bases, with 26 bases between. Germline CDR1 reads PRHDT; CDR2 reads FYEKMQ (reference sequence). The CDR3 is 17 amino acids. The CDR3 DNA is TGTGCCAGCAGACCCCCCACGGGTTTAGGTCACGCGGATGAGCAGTTCTTC. Translation gives CASRPPTGLGHADEQFF. The full variable domain, completed using reference TRBV13 and TRBJ2-1, is AAGVIQSPRHLIKEKRETATLKCYPIPRHDTVYWYQQGPGQDPQFLISFYEKMQSDKGSIPDRFSAQQFSDYHSELNMSSLELGDSALYFCASRPPTGLGHADEQFFGPGTRLTVL.

Only a few counts were recorded for this clone. This sequence joins TRBV18 and TRBJ1-1; 8 nucleotides agree with TRBD1. Germline V gives CDR1 KGHSH, CDR2 LQKENI. Germline trimming cut 6 bases from V and 12 bases from J; bases unmatched to any gene: 6. This CDR3 contains 11 residues. The CDR3 here is CASSLDRVTFF. The CDR3 DNA reads TGTGCCAGCTCTTTGGACAGGGTAACTTTCTTT.

In DNA, the CDR3 is TGTGCCAGCAGCCCCGACAGGCACGAGCAGTACTTC. This translates into CASSPDRHEQYF. The rearrangement uses TRBV12-3 or TRBV12-4 and TRBJ2-7; D is perhaps TRBD1 (6 bases). Trimming cost V 6 bases and J 5 bases, with 11 bases left between them. The CDR3 consists of 12 residues.

V usage is TRBV3-1 (or the pseudogene TRBV3-2) and J usage is TRBJ1-1; D may be TRBD1 (5 bases). The CDR3 runs 17 residues. Trimming pared 0 bases from V and 5 bases from J, leaving 19 bases between. Germline CDR1 is LGHDT and CDR2 is YNNKEL (reference sequence). CDR3 sequence reads: CASSQEKLGGAGTEAFF. CDR3 bases: TGTGCCAGCAGCCAAGAGAAGTTGGGAGGGGCAGGGACTGAAGCTTTCTTT.

This chain uses TRBV2 with TRBJ2-3, with D unresolved. The CDR3 covers 14 residues. Trimming stripped 6 bases from V and 3 bases from J, with 13 bases between. Germline loops: CDR1 SNHLY, CDR2 FYNNEI. DNA of the CDR3: TGTGCCAGCAGCCCGAACGACTCTACAGATACGCAGTATTTT. Protein sequence: CASSPNDSTDTQYF.

The chain is built from TRBV19 and TRBJ1-1; unclear D gene. The CDR3 runs to 13 residues. Germline V gives CDR1 LNHDA, CDR2 SQIVND (reference sequence). Between the trimmed V and J ends, which lost 7 bases and 1 base, there was a span of 10 bases. In DNA, the CDR3 is TGTGCCAGTAAGGGTCGGGAGAACACTGAAGCTTTCTTT. Translated, it gives CASKGRENTEAFF.

This sequence joins TRBV19 and TRBJ1-5, with 7 nucleotides matching TRBD1. J gave up 5 bases and V 7 bases, and 14 bases lay outside the gene matches. The CDR3 is 16 amino acids. Per germline, CDR1 LNHDA and CDR2 SQIVND (reference sequence). The CDR3 DNA is TGTGCCAGTACCAAAGGAGGGGCAGGGGGGTATCAGCCCCAGCATTTT. Its translation is CASTKGGAGGYQPQHF.

This clone occurred once. The chain is built from TRBV2 and TRBJ1-2, with D possibly matching TRBD1 (6 bases). Germline-derived CDR1 and CDR2 are SNHLY and FYNNEI. This CDR3 is built from 13 residues. V lost 6 bases to trimming and J lost 2 bases, with 10 bases between them. The DNA for the CDR3 is TGTGCCAGCAGGAGGGGGACAAACTATGGCTACACCTTC. Amino acids: CASRRGTNYGYTF.

This chain uses TRBV6-5 with TRBJ1-1; D is unclear. V lost 0 bases and J lost 0, with 11 bases in between. Germline V gene data show CDR1 as MNHEY and CDR2 as SVGAGI. The CDR3 has 16 residues. The chain's CDR3 is CASSYSIAKMNTEAFF. The CDR3 bases are TGTGCCAGCAGTTACTCGATAGCGAAGATGAACACTGAAGCTTTCTTT.

This clone was counted a few times. The J gene is TRBJ1-5, the V gene TRBV5-5; D is unclear. This CDR3 is built from 14 residues. V gave up 4 bases and J gave up 5 bases, with 13 bases separating them. The germline V gene has CDR1 SGHKS and CDR2 YYEKEE (reference sequence). The chain's CDR3 is CASSAGTVYQPQHF. Here the CDR3 DNA reads TGTGCCAGCAGCGCAGGAACGGTCTATCAGCCCCAGCATTTT.

This clone was seen just once. The chain recombines TRBV7-2 with TRBJ1-3; no reliable D call. The length of the CDR3 is 18 residues. Germline CDR1 and CDR2: SGHTA and FQGNSA. V was shortened by 2 bases and J by 0 bases, with 17 bases between the two germline ends. The CDR3 DNA reads as TGTGCCAGCAGCTTAATCGGCCCGGGTCTAGGCTCTGGAAACACCATATATTTT. As protein: CASSLIGPGLGSGNTIYF.

The chain joins TRBV5-1 to TRBJ2-7; D possibly corresponds to TRBD2 (5 bases). Trimming cost V 0 bases and J 4 bases, with 14 bases left between them. The CDR3 runs 15 residues. Germline loops: CDR1 SGHRS, CDR2 YFSETQ. The CDR3 region is CASSLEGPGSYEQYF. In DNA form, the CDR3 reads TGCGCCAGCAGCTTGGAGGGTCCGGGGTCATACGAGCAGTACTTC. The full variable domain, completed using reference TRBV5-1 and TRBJ2-7, is KAGVTQTPRYLIKTRGQQVTLSCSPISGHRSVSWYQQTPGQGLQFLFEYFSETQRNKGNFPGRFSGRQFSNSRSEMNVSTLELGDSALYLCASSLEGPGSYEQYFGPGTRLTVT.

The chain carries TRBV19 and TRBJ2-6; maybe TRBD1 (5 bases). CDR3 size: 17 residues. Per germline, CDR1 LNHDA and CDR2 SQIVND (reference sequence). The V end lost 5 bases, the J end lost 0 bases, and 14 bases lay between the germline ends. The CDR3 loop reads CASSPTAGFSGANVLTF. The CDR3 coding sequence is TGTGCCAGTAGTCCGACCGCAGGGTTCTCTGGGGCCAACGTCCTGACTTTC.

The chain is built from TRBV5-1 and TRBJ2-3; 9 bases fit TRBD1. Germline V CDR1 and CDR2: SGHRS, YFSETQ. J gave up 6 bases and V 4 bases, and 12 bases lay outside the gene matches. This CDR3 is built from 16 residues. The CDR3 is CASSPETGGEVDTQYF. The CDR3, as DNA: TGCGCCAGCAGCCCAGAAACAGGGGGCGAAGTGGATACGCAGTATTTT.

The chain couples TRBV19 to TRBJ1-1; no firm D call. Germline loops: CDR1 LNHDA, CDR2 SQIVND (reference sequence). The CDR3 is made up of 13 amino acids. V gave up 0 bases and J gave up 8 bases, with 10 bases separating them. The CDR3 nucleotides read TGTGCCAGTAGTATAGAGAGGGATAGAGAAGCTTTCTTT. Protein product: CASSIERDREAFF. Supplemented by reference TRBV19 and TRBJ1-1, the full variable domain reads DGGITQSPKYLFRKEGQNVTLSCEQNLNHDAMYWYRQDPGQGLRLIYYSQIVNDFQKGDIAEGYSVSREKKESFPLTVTSAQKNPTAFYLCASSIERDREAFFGQGTRLTVV.

In its sample, this clone was seen once. This chain connects TRBV19 to TRBJ1-5; the D gene is possibly TRBD1 (5 bases). Germline CDR1 and CDR2: LNHDA and SQIVND (reference sequence). V was cut by 3 bases and J by 4 bases, with 10 bases left in between. There are 14 residues in the CDR3. In nucleotides, the CDR3 is TGTGCCAGTAGTATCGACAGAACGAATCAGCCCCAGCATTTT. Protein product: CASSIDRTNQPQHF.

The chain has TRBV4-1 and TRBJ2-2, with TRBD2 matching 7 bases. Germline V gene data show CDR1 as MGHRA and CDR2 as YSYEKL. The V and J ends lost 1 base and 6 bases, in that order; junction bases with no gene match: 11. This CDR3 spans 17 amino acids. The CDR3 bases are TGCGCCAGCAGCCAAGGTCAGGACTGGGAGGGCGCCGGGGAGCTGTTTTTT. This sequence encodes CASSQGQDWEGAGELFF.

The V gene is TRBV2, the J gene TRBJ1-5; D is perhaps TRBD1 (5 bases). Germline lookup yields CDR1 SNHLY and CDR2 FYNNEI. V dropped 2 bases and J dropped 11 bases, with 22 bases sitting between them. This CDR3 spans 16 amino acids. The CDR3 is CASSERAGFGQPAQHF. CDR3 DNA sequence: TGTGCCAGCAGTGAAAGGGCAGGGTTCGGTCAGCCGGCCCAGCATTTT.

The chain combines TRBV19 with TRBJ1-3, with D possibly matching TRBD1 (6 bases). The CDR3 is 14 amino acids. V lost 5 bases and J lost 4, with 12 bases in between. Germline loops: CDR1 LNHDA, CDR2 SQIVND (reference sequence). In DNA, the CDR3 is TGTGCCAGTAGTCACGGGACACCCGGAAACACCATATATTTT. Protein: CASSHGTPGNTIYF.

The chain carries TRBV5-1 and TRBJ1-1; 8 bases line up with TRBD1. The CDR3 has 14 residues. The trim removed 4 bases at V and 4 bases at J, leaving 6 bases unmatched. The germline gives CDR1 SGHRS, CDR2 YFSETQ. The chain's CDR3 is CASSGPGGGTEAFF. The CDR3 region has the DNA TGCGCCAGCAGCGGACCAGGGGGCGGCACTGAAGCTTTCTTT.

CDR3 residues: CASSLNGGSEAFF. In nucleotides, the CDR3 is TGTGCCAGCAGTTTAAATGGGGGGTCTGAAGCTTTCTTT. The chain uses TRBV12-3 or TRBV12-4 and TRBJ1-1, with D possibly TRBD1 on 5 matching bases. The CDR3 spans 13 residues. The ends were cut back, 2 bases at V and 6 bases at J, with 10 bases in the middle.

The V call is TRBV29-1, the J call TRBJ1-2; a possible D gene is TRBD1 (6 bases). The germline V and J ends were trimmed by 7 bases and 4 bases, with 13 bases remaining between them. Looked up from germline, CDR1 is SQVTM and CDR2 is ANQGSEA. The CDR3 has 12 residues. CDR3 loop: CSGGDTSYGYTF. Written as DNA, the CDR3 is TGCAGCGGGGGGGACACCAGCTATGGCTACACCTTC.

This clone is a singleton in its sample. V gene TRBV6-5 combines with J gene TRBJ1-1, with D hard to call. The CDR3 contains 14 residues. Germline CDR1 is MNHEY and CDR2 is SVGAGI. Trimming removed 5 bases from V and 0 bases from J, with 10 bases in between. The CDR3 loop is CASSQLGLNTEAFF. The CDR3 bases are TGTGCCAGCAGTCAACTGGGCTTGAACACTGAAGCTTTCTTT.

The chain links TRBV2 to TRBJ2-7, with a tentative D call TRBD1 (5 bases). V was pared by 6 bases and J by 4 bases, with 10 bases between. Looked up from germline, CDR1 is SNHLY and CDR2 is FYNNEI. The CDR3 totals 12 residues. CDR3 sequence (DNA): TGTGCCAGCAGAGGGGTTCAGTACGAGCAGTACTTC. Protein: CASRGVQYEQYF.

V gene TRBV19 combines with J gene TRBJ2-2; unclear D gene. Germline V CDR1 and CDR2: LNHDA, SQIVND (reference sequence). The CDR3 contains 16 residues. The germline V and J ends were trimmed by 8 bases and 2 bases, with 18 bases remaining between them. The CDR3 DNA sequence: TGTGCCAGTTCGCCCCCCACCGGGTTAAACACCGGGGAGCTGTTTTTT. Amino acids: CASSPPTGLNTGELFF.

Points on this clone: Other nucleotide sequences in the sample specify the same CDR3. The chain couples TRBV20-1 to TRBJ1-2; tentatively, D is TRBD1 (5 bases). Germline values: CDR1 DFQATT, CDR2 SNEGSKA (reference sequence). V lost 0 bases, J lost 8 bases, and 7 bases lay in between. The CDR3 sequence is 11 residues long. As DNA, the CDR3 is TGCAGTGCTAGAGACAGGGCGGGCTACACCTTC. It translates to CSARDRAGYTF.

The rearrangement uses TRBV30 and TRBJ1-6; 7 positions agree with TRBD1. J gave up 0 bases and V 2 bases, and 1 base lay outside the gene matches. This CDR3 contains 15 residues. CDR1 and CDR2 from the germline V gene are GTSNPN and SVGIG (reference sequence). This chain's CDR3 is CAWSWDSSYNSPLHF. The CDR3 region has the DNA TGTGCCTGGAGTTGGGACAGCTCCTATAATTCACCCCTCCACTTT.

As regards this clone: Different DNA sequences within this sample yield the same CDR3. The chain recombines TRBV28 with TRBJ2-7; perhaps TRBD2 as D (7 bases). With 6 bases removed from V and 5 bases from J, the gap between germline ends came to 14 bases. There are 13 residues in the CDR3. Germline V gives CDR1 MDHEN, CDR2 SYDVKM. Written as DNA, the CDR3 is TGTGCCAGCAGCTCGGGGGGCAGAAACGAGCAGTACTTC. Protein: CASSSGGRNEQYF.